This passage covers 6 T cell receptor beta chains from one sample sequenced in a study of regulatory T cells in long-lasting Graves disease. For TCR beta, libraries came from iRepertoire HTBI primers and Arm-PCR of CDR3 regions. Via MiXCR, TCRdb re-called the multiplex PCR reads, giving one row per CDR3 protein. The data show 360,000 or so distinct CDR3 sequences, with over 9.5% seen just once and approximately 19% held by the top ten. Time point defined: newly diagnosed GD, antithyroid drugs for less than 3 months. Scientists built the TCR library using RNA that was extracted from PBMCs. The same specimen was also included in a second study, on T cells in Graves' hyperthyroidism and ophthalmopathy.

The specimen comprised peripheral blood mononuclear cells (PBMCs), sampled at new diagnosis, from a patient treated with antithyroid drugs. Every receptor here comes from a woman between 18 and 29 years old with Graves disease.

There are a few counts of this clonotype. The chain couples TRBV10-3 to TRBJ2-7; 7 bases are shared with TRBD1. The V and J ends lost 6 bases and 3 bases, in that order; junction bases with no gene match: 8. This CDR3 comprises 14 residues. The germline CDR1 and CDR2 sequences are ENHRY and SYGVKD. The CDR3 DNA is TGTGCCATCAGCGGTGACAGGGCCCGCTACGAGCAGTACGTC. Amino acid sequence: CAISGDRARYEQYV.

This clonotype has only a few counts. This chain connects TRBV20-1 to TRBJ2-7; D tentatively fits TRBD1 or TRBD2 (5 bases each). Deletions cut 6 bases from V and 4 bases from J, with 16 bases between. This CDR3 contains 13 residues. The germline CDR1 and CDR2 sequences are DFQATT and SNEGSKA (reference sequence). In DNA form, the CDR3 reads TGCAGTGCCTTGGGGGATTCGGAGTACGAGCAGTACGTC. It translates to CSALGDSEYEQYV.

The J gene is TRBJ2-1, the V gene TRBV6-2 or TRBV6-3; maybe TRBD2 (5 bases). CDR3 size: 15 residues. Per germline, CDR1 MNHEY and CDR2 SVGEGT. V was cut by 5 bases and J by 5 bases, with 16 bases left in between. CDR3 in DNA: TGTGCCAGCAGTGAAGCGACTATTGCTAACAATGAGCAGTTCTTC. The encoded protein is CASSEATIANNEQFF.

J is TRBJ2-7 and V is TRBV6-2 or TRBV6-3, with TRBD2 matching over 8 bases. V shed 8 bases, J shed 3 bases, and the junction held 12 bases outside the gene matches. CDR1 and CDR2 from the germline V gene are MNHEY and SVGEGT. This CDR3 contains 15 residues. The CDR3 sequence: CASSKELAANYEQYF. CDR3 nucleotides: TGTGCCAGCTCGAAAGAACTAGCGGCCAACTACGAGCAGTACTTC.

The sample holds a few counts of this clonotype. This sequence joins TRBV12-3 or TRBV12-4 and TRBJ2-1; 13 positions match TRBD2. CDR3 length equals 16 residues. J lost 2 bases, V lost 6 bases, and 4 bases had no gene match. The CDR3 region is CASSRTSGGAYNEQFF. CDR3 in DNA: TGTGCCAGCAGCCGCACTAGCGGGGGGGCCTACAATGAGCAGTTCTTC.

This clonotype was recorded a few times. The gene calls are TRBV27 and TRBJ2-7; D unclear. Trimming took off 6 bases at V and 0 bases at J, with 9 bases between the two ends. The V gene's germline CDR1 is MNHEY and CDR2 SMNVEV (reference sequence). There are 13 residues in the CDR3. CDR3 DNA: TGTGCCAGCAGCCGCCTTACCTCCTACGAGCAGTACGTC. Translation gives CASSRLTSYEQYV.